This T cell receptor beta chain appears in the sequencing data of a study of chemoradiotherapy in HPV16-positive cancers. Whole-study context: Candidate HPV-specific T-cell clones and common TCR motifs came from functional assays in a couple of HPV16-positive patients.

The V end was cut by 0 bases, the J end by 6 bases, with 11 bases between. The CDR3 loop spans 13 amino acids. In germline, CDR1 is GTSNPN, CDR2 SVGIG (reference sequence). Comments on this clone: Its target is not known.

Whole-study findings and limits: The functional HPV-specific definition rests on just two HPV16-positive patients.

Sequencing was performed with immunoSEQ multiplex PCR; in TCRdb, only in-frame clones are kept and a portion is missing. The sample has 2,500 to 3,500 clones; around 82% are singletons. The sequence was obtained from a human donor with HPV-associated anogenital cancer. The gene calls are TRBV30 and TRBJ1-1; possible D gene TRBD1, 5 bases. The source material was tumor tissue, sampled from a patient who underwent chemoradiotherapy. CDR3 residues: CAWSVGPGSEAFF. DNA for the CDR3: TGTGCCTGGAGTGTAGGGCCAGGGTCTGAAGCTTTCTTT. Using reference TRBV30 and TRBJ1-1 for the parts outside the CDR3, the full variable domain is SQTIHQWPATLVQPVGSPLSLECTVEGTSNPNLYWYRQAAGRGLQLLFYSVGIGQISSEVPQNLSASRPQDRQFILSSKKLLLSDSGFYLCAWSVGPGSEAFFGQGTRLTVV.